Listed here are 19 T cell receptor beta chains from one sample, sequenced in a study of cytomegalovirus exposure and HLA in healthy donors. A multiplex PCR was run with 60 Vbeta primers and 13 Jbeta primers. Profiling relied on immunoSEQ multiplex PCR, and the TCRdb table lists in-frame clones only, not all of them. The sample consists of about 190,000 clones, around 85% of them appearing once. Material: PBMCs. The receptors were sampled from a man aged 40-49 years in good health and CMV-seropositive.

V is TRBV10-3 and J is TRBJ2-2; D ambiguous. There are 14 residues in the CDR3. The ends were cut back, 5 bases at V and 7 bases at J, with 14 bases in the middle. CDR1 and CDR2 (germline): ENHRY, SYGVKD. The chain's CDR3 is CAISPDDRSGELFF. The DNA for the CDR3 is TGTGCCATCAGTCCTGACGATCGGAGCGGGGAGCTGTTTTTT.

The rearrangement uses TRBV18 and TRBJ2-3, with D unclear. Between the trimmed V and J ends, which lost 0 bases and 3 bases, there was a span of 4 bases. The CDR3 extends over 13 amino acids. Germline loops: CDR1 KGHSH, CDR2 LQKENI. In DNA, the CDR3 is TGTGCCAGCTCACCACCTAGTACAGATACGCAGTATTTT. It is translated as CASSPPSTDTQYF.

This clone appeared a few times. The V call is TRBV23-1, the J call TRBJ2-7; D possibly corresponds to TRBD1 (6 bases). TRBV23-1 is designated an ORF whose function remains uncertain. CDR3 size: 12 residues. V lost 8 bases and J lost 1, with 9 bases in between. CDR3 bases: TGCGCCAGCGTTACAGGGTCCTACGAGCAGTACTTC. Translated: CASVTGSYEQYF.

This clone appeared a few times. The chain joins TRBV18 to TRBJ1-5; D ambiguous. V lost 3 bases and J lost 7, with 16 bases in between. This CDR3 has 15 residues. Germline V CDR1 and CDR2: KGHSH, LQKENI. The CDR3 DNA follows: TGTGCCAGCTCACCCGGGGAGGAGCTTACGCAGCCCCAGCATTTT. Its translation: CASSPGEELTQPQHF.

This chain joins TRBV27 and TRBJ1-4; D is unclear. CDR3 length: 14 residues. V was pared by 4 bases and J by 5 bases, with 11 bases between. Germline V gene lookup returns CDR1 MNHEY and CDR2 SMNVEV (reference sequence). The CDR3 nucleotides are TGTGCCAGCAGTTCAGGCATAGCGAATGAAAAACTGTTTTTT. Protein: CASSSGIANEKLFF.

The rearrangement joins TRBV9 to TRBJ2-6, with D possibly matching TRBD2 (5 bases). This CDR3 contains 15 residues. Germline V gives CDR1 SGDLS, CDR2 YYNGEE. The V end was cut by 3 bases, the J end by 0 bases, with 7 bases between. CDR3 nucleotide sequence: TGTGCCAGCAGCGCCGGGATCTCTGGGGCCAACGTCCTGACTTTC. Protein sequence: CASSAGISGANVLTF.

V usage is TRBV11-2 and J usage is TRBJ2-7; TRBD1 matches at 10 bases. The CDR3 is 15 residues long. Germline CDR1 is SGHAT and CDR2 is FQNNGV. V shed 2 bases and J 4 bases; nucleotides not matched to a gene: 5. The CDR3 sequence is CASSLWDRGSYEQYF. The CDR3 DNA sequence: TGTGCCAGCAGCTTATGGGACAGGGGATCATACGAGCAGTACTTC.

This clone was recorded only once. This chain connects TRBV19 to TRBJ2-5; 10 bases map to TRBD1. The J segment lost 5 bases and the V segment lost 3 bases, leaving 12 bases of the junction unmatched. The CDR3 consists of 17 residues. Germline CDR1 LNHDA, CDR2 SQIVND (reference sequence). The CDR3 region is CASSMGDRGRGEETQYF. In nucleotides, the CDR3 is TGTGCCAGTAGTATGGGAGACAGGGGGCGTGGGGAGGAGACCCAGTACTTC.

This clone has a handful of counts. The CDR3 sequence: CASSLRQGTDTQYF. The DNA of the CDR3 is TGTGCCAGCAGCCTCCGACAGGGAACAGATACGCAGTATTTT. The rearrangement joins TRBV28 to TRBJ2-3, with 7 bases fitting TRBD1. CDR3 length equals 14 residues. Germline trimming cut 6 bases from V and 3 bases from J; bases unmatched to any gene: 6. Germline V CDR1 and CDR2: MDHEN, SYDVKM.

The chain has TRBV19 and TRBJ2-2; weak D call: TRBD1 (5 bases). Germline CDR1 reads LNHDA; CDR2 reads SQIVND (reference sequence). There are 13 residues in the CDR3. Trimming took 7 bases from V and 8 from J, leaving 14 bases between them. CDR3 sequence: CASKGVITGELFF. CDR3 nucleotide sequence: TGTGCCAGTAAAGGGGTTATAACGGGGGAGCTGTTTTTT. Using reference TRBV19 and TRBJ2-2 for the parts outside the CDR3, the full variable domain is DGGITQSPKYLFRKEGQNVTLSCEQNLNHDAMYWYRQDPGQGLRLIYYSQIVNDFQKGDIAEGYSVSREKKESFPLTVTSAQKNPTAFYLCASKGVITGELFFGEGSRLTVL.

V and J are TRBV15 and TRBJ1-1; 7 nucleotides line up with TRBD1. The CDR3 runs to 14 residues. Germline CDR1 reads LNHNV; CDR2 reads YYDKDF (reference sequence). V gave up 7 bases and J gave up 2 bases; unmatched junction bases: 7. The CDR3 protein is CATIANRGNTEAFF. In nucleotides, the CDR3 is TGTGCCACCATCGCCAACAGGGGTAACACTGAAGCTTTCTTT.

The chain's CDR3 is CASTTGDGANVLTF. The CDR3 DNA reads TGTGCCAGCACGACAGGGGATGGGGCCAACGTCCTGACTTTC. J is TRBJ2-6 and V is TRBV25-1; 8 nucleotides agree with TRBD1. This CDR3 is 14 amino acids long. CDR1 and CDR2 from the germline V gene are MGHDK and SYGVNS. V was clipped by 7 bases and J by 3 bases; unmatched bases: 2.

CDR3 residues: CASSFGDSYEQYF. The CDR3 coding sequence is TGTGCCAGCAGCTTCGGGGACTCCTACGAGCAGTACTTC. The chain joins TRBV5-6 to TRBJ2-7, with D possibly matching TRBD2 (5 bases). Germline V CDR1 and CDR2: SGHDT, YYEEEE. There are 13 residues in the CDR3. The V end lost 2 bases, the J end lost 0 bases, and 6 bases lay between the germline ends.

This chain links TRBV29-1 with TRBJ1-4; D may be TRBD1 (6 bases). This CDR3 region has 13 residues. Germline-derived CDR1 and CDR2 are SQVTM and ANQGSEA. Deletions cut 8 bases from V and 7 bases from J, with 17 bases between. This chain's CDR3 is CSSWGGAGEKLFF. CDR3 coding DNA: TGCAGCTCCTGGGGGGGGGCTGGTGAAAAACTGTTTTTT.

J is TRBJ1-4 and V is TRBV5-4; 10 bases align to TRBD1. Germline lookup yields CDR1 SGHNT and CDR2 YYREEE (reference sequence). The trim removed 0 bases at V and 8 bases at J, leaving 7 bases unmatched. This CDR3 has 16 residues. The CDR3 region is CASSLAGGTGDEKLFF. CDR3 coding DNA: TGTGCCAGCAGCTTGGCCGGAGGGACAGGGGACGAAAAACTGTTTTTT.

This chain connects TRBV9 to TRBJ1-2; maybe TRBD1 (5 bases). This CDR3 spans 14 amino acids. Germline V lookup: CDR1 SGDLS, CDR2 YYNGEE. V shed 0 bases and J shed 5 bases, with 11 bases lying between them. This CDR3 is CASSVDATDYGYTF. DNA for the CDR3: TGTGCCAGCAGCGTAGACGCGACAGATTATGGCTACACCTTC.

This clone was detected once. CDR3 residues: CASSSQDEQFF. In nucleotides, the CDR3 is TGCGCCAGCAGCTCCCAGGATGAGCAGTTCTTC. V gene TRBV5-1 combines with J gene TRBJ2-1; D is uncertain. Trimming stripped 3 bases from V and 8 bases from J, with 6 bases between. CDR1 is SGHRS and CDR2 is YFSETQ in the germline V gene. This CDR3 is 11 amino acids long.

The chain couples TRBV9 to TRBJ2-3, with TRBD1 matching 8 bases. V was pared by 5 bases and J by 0 bases, with 8 bases of the junction left unmatched. CDR3 size: 16 residues. Germline V gene sequence: CDR1 SGDLS, CDR2 YYNGEE. The CDR3 DNA reads TGTGCCAGCAGTATGACAGGGGAAACTAGCACAGATACGCAGTATTTT. Translating it yields CASSMTGETSTDTQYF. The whole variable domain, filled in from reference TRBV9 and TRBJ2-3, reads DSGVTQTPKHLITATGQRVTLRCSPRSGDLSVYWYQQSLDQGLQFLIQYYNGEERAKGNILERFSAQQFPDLHSELNLSSLELGDSALYFCASSMTGETSTDTQYFGPGTRLTVL.

The chain combines TRBV7-9 with TRBJ1-5; no clear D gene. The V gene lost 2 bases and the J gene lost 0 bases, with 8 bases spanning the gap. This CDR3 spans 15 amino acids. In germline, CDR1 is SEHNR, CDR2 FQNEAQ (reference sequence). As DNA, the CDR3 is TGTGCCAGCAGCTTAATTCTCCGTAGCAATCAGCCCCAGCATTTT. As protein: CASSLILRSNQPQHF.